A single sample is the source of the 5 T cell receptor beta chains below, sequenced in a study of regulatory T cells in long-lasting Graves disease. Library construction for TCR beta used iRepertoire HTBI primers and Arm-PCR of CDR3 regions. MiXCR, applied by TCRdb to the multiplex PCR reads, yields one record per CDR3 protein. This sample has 400,000 to 550,000 distinct CDR3 sequences, with roughly 17% found just once. Noted time point: newly diagnosed GD, antithyroid drugs for less than 3 months. RNA isolated from PBMCs was used to make the TCR library. This sample also appeared in a second study, on T cells in Graves' hyperthyroidism and ophthalmopathy.

The sample in question was peripheral blood mononuclear cells (PBMCs), obtained at new diagnosis, from a patient treated with antithyroid drugs. The receptors derive from a woman aged 18-29 years with Graves disease.

This clonotype was seen repeatedly, ten times or more. The CDR3 sequence: CASSLIGGPGREQYF. CDR3 nucleotide sequence: TGTGCCAGCAGCTTAATAGGGGGTCCAGGGCGCGAGCAGTACTTC. This chain links TRBV7-6 with TRBJ2-7; perhaps TRBD1 as D (6 bases). With 2 bases removed from V and 6 bases from J, the gap between germline ends came to 17 bases. This CDR3 has 15 amino acids. From germline, CDR1 is SGHVS and CDR2 FNYEAQ.

The sample holds a few counts of this clonotype. The chain is built from TRBV5-1 and TRBJ1-1; D gene uncertain. The length of the CDR3 is 15 residues. Trimming took 4 bases from V and 5 from J, leaving 18 bases between them. Germline V gene data show CDR1 as SGHRS and CDR2 as YFSETQ. The CDR3 sequence is CASSTLQEGGTEAFF. For the CDR3, the DNA is TGCGCCAGCAGCACGCTACAAGAGGGAGGGACTGAAGCTTTCTTT.

This clonotype was picked up a small number of times. The chain couples TRBV7-9 to TRBJ2-3; 11 nucleotides agree with TRBD2. This CDR3 spans 17 amino acids. Trimming cost V 4 bases and J 4 bases; bases outside gene matches: 10. CDR1 and CDR2 from the germline V gene are SEHNR and FQNEAQ (reference sequence). The CDR3, as DNA: TGTGCCAGCAGCTACCTCTCCGGGACTAGCGGAGCAGATACGCAGTATTTT. Translating it yields CASSYLSGTSGADTQYF.

Concerning this clonotype: A read error is possible here, since a much larger clone lies one base away. This chain connects TRBV11-2 to TRBJ2-5; the D gene is possibly TRBD2 (5 bases). Germline CDR1 reads SGHAT; CDR2 reads FQNNGV. The CDR3 contains 16 residues. V was clipped by 1 base and J by 5 bases, with 17 bases between them. CDR3 DNA sequence: TGTGCCAGCAGCTTAGGAGATGCACGAGGGTCGGAGACCCAGTACTTC. It yields the protein CASSLGDARGSETQYF.

This chain connects TRBV6-1 to TRBJ2-7; 9 bases map to TRBD2. The V gene end was trimmed by 5 bases and the J gene end by 1 base; junction bases not matched to a gene: 6. From germline, CDR1 is MNHNS and CDR2 SASEGT. There are 15 residues in the CDR3. The CDR3 loop is CASSPQREVSYEQYF. The DNA of the CDR3 is TGTGCCAGCAGTCCCCAGCGGGAGGTATCCTACGAGCAGTACTTC.